Each of the 32 T cell receptor beta chains below was sequenced from the same sample in a study of T-cell memory formation after mild COVID-19. One entry per CDR3 protein results from TCRdb running MiXCR on the 5' RACE reads. There are some 200,000 distinct CDR3 sequences in the sample; around a fifth occur only once, and under 30% lies in the top ten. Sequenced: PBMCs or a T cell subset sorted from them (not recorded which). The source of these receptors is an adult woman who had mild COVID-19 (a few samples of this study predate the infection). Cell type and time point are not known.

The table lists this clonotype with a few counts. This sequence joins TRBV4-1 and TRBJ2-5, with D unresolved. The CDR3 is 12 residues long. V lost 0 bases to trimming and J lost 5 bases, with 4 bases between them. The germline V gene has CDR1 MGHRA and CDR2 YSYEKL. The chain's CDR3 is CASSQDRETQYF. CDR3 DNA sequence: TGCGCCAGCAGCCAAGATAGGGAGACCCAGTACTTC.

In this sample, this clonotype turned up once. The J gene is TRBJ2-7, the V gene TRBV27; 10 positions agree with TRBD2. The junction had 13 bases not matched to a gene; V was cut back by 10 bases and J by 4 bases. This CDR3 region has 15 residues. Germline assignment: CDR1 MNHEY and CDR2 SMNVEV (reference sequence). The CDR3 DNA reads as TGTGCCATTCGGCGGGCTAGCGGGAGAGAGTACGAGCAGTACTTC. It yields the protein CAIRRASGREYEQYF.

This chain uses TRBV7-9 with TRBJ2-1; 8 bases align to TRBD2. Losses at the gene ends were 5 bases for V and 7 bases for J; bases not matched to a gene: 10. Germline V gene sequence: CDR1 SEHNR, CDR2 FQNEAQ (reference sequence). CDR3 length equals 15 residues. CDR3 protein: CASSPGGGPVNEQFF. The CDR3 bases are TGTGCCAGCAGCCCCGGGGGGGGGCCCGTTAATGAGCAGTTCTTC.

The chain links TRBV6-2 or TRBV6-3 to TRBJ2-1, with no clear D. CDR3 length: 14 amino acids. V lost 6 bases and J 9 bases, leaving 18 bases between the germline ends. Germline values: CDR1 MNHEY, CDR2 SVGEGT. The CDR3: CASRLFSGWGEQFF. CDR3 DNA: TGTGCCAGCAGGTTATTCTCCGGGTGGGGTGAGCAGTTCTTC.

This clonotype was seen only a few times. The chain combines TRBV7-6 with TRBJ2-6, with D uncertain. Germline assignment: CDR1 SGHVS and CDR2 FNYEAQ. V lost 4 bases and J 0 bases, leaving 7 bases between the germline ends. This CDR3 is 15 amino acids long. CDR3 nucleotide sequence: TGTGCCAGCAGCTCCGAGGTCTCTGGGGCCAACGTCCTGACTTTC. It yields the protein CASSSEVSGANVLTF.

This clonotype came up a few times. The chain's CDR3 is CASSTGSTEAFF. CDR3 in DNA: TGTGCCAGCAGCACCGGGTCCACTGAAGCTTTCTTT. The chain has TRBV7-6 and TRBJ1-1; D unclear. The CDR3 contains 12 residues. The V end lost 5 bases, the J end lost 4 bases, and 8 bases lay between the germline ends. Germline CDR1 and CDR2: SGHVS and FNYEAQ. The whole variable domain, remainder taken from reference TRBV7-6 and TRBJ1-1, is GAGVSQSPRYKVTKRGQDVALRCDPISGHVSLYWYRQALGQGPEFLTYFNYEAQQDKSGLPNDRFSAERPEGSISTLTIQRTEQRDSAMYRCASSTGSTEAFFGQGTRLTVV.

This clonotype was seen a handful of times. The chain joins TRBV12-3 or TRBV12-4 to TRBJ2-1; D might be TRBD1 or TRBD2, each matching 6 bases. V shed 4 bases and J shed 9 bases, with 13 bases lying between them. The CDR3 loop spans 13 amino acids. The CDR3 DNA is TGTGCCAGCAGTTATAGAGGGGGGAGTGAGCAGTTCTTC. Its translation: CASSYRGGSEQFF.

CDR3 coding DNA: TGCGCCAGCAGCTTGGCTAGCGGGGGGATCTACAATGAGCAGTTCTTC. It translates to CASSLASGGIYNEQFF. This sequence joins TRBV5-1 and TRBJ2-1; 11 positions match TRBD2. The CDR3 is 16 amino acids. V lost 0 bases and J lost 3; bases outside the gene matches: 2. Per germline, CDR1 SGHRS and CDR2 YFSETQ.

This clonotype was picked up a small number of times. V and J are TRBV11-2 and TRBJ1-1; D is undetermined. V was trimmed by 3 bases and J by 7 bases, leaving 9 bases between them. The CDR3 spans 12 residues. Germline V lookup: CDR1 SGHAT, CDR2 FQNNGV. The CDR3 loop reads CASSFPADEAFF. The CDR3 DNA reads as TGTGCCAGCAGCTTCCCGGCGGATGAAGCTTTCTTT.

The chain combines TRBV12-3 or TRBV12-4 with TRBJ1-1; 9 bases fit TRBD1. The CDR3 totals 13 residues. Losses at the gene ends were 4 bases for V and 5 bases for J; bases not matched to a gene: 2. The CDR3 sequence: CASSWTGVTEAFF. In DNA form, the CDR3 reads TGTGCCAGCAGTTGGACAGGGGTTACTGAAGCTTTCTTT.

The chain carries TRBV11-2 and TRBJ2-1; 13 nucleotides match TRBD2. Unmatched junction bases numbered 11, after V lost 2 bases and J lost 4 bases. Germline V gene data show CDR1 as SGHAT and CDR2 as FQNNGV. This CDR3 comprises 19 residues. The CDR3, as DNA: TGTGCCAGCAGCTTAAGGGGGACTAGCGGGGTCCCCGGGTACAATGAGCAGTTCTTC. Translating gives CASSLRGTSGVPGYNEQFF.

The chain carries TRBV7-9 and TRBJ2-7; D not resolved. V lost 1 base to trimming and J lost 3 bases, with 10 bases between them. The V gene's germline CDR1 is SEHNR and CDR2 FQNEAQ (reference sequence). This CDR3 is built from 14 residues. The CDR3 sequence is CASSLVAGIYEQYF. The CDR3 DNA is TGTGCCAGCAGCTTAGTTGCAGGAATCTACGAGCAGTACTTC.

This clonotype occurred a few times. This sequence joins TRBV5-1 and TRBJ2-3; TRBD2 matches at 8 bases. The CDR3 runs 18 residues. Per germline, CDR1 SGHRS and CDR2 YFSETQ. Trimming took 0 bases from V and 5 from J; bases not matched to a gene: 14. For the CDR3, the DNA is TGCGCCAGCAGCTTGGCCTACGGGACTAGTGAGTGGGAAGATACGCAGTATTTT. Its protein is CASSLAYGTSEWEDTQYF.

This clonotype was seen a handful of times. The J gene is TRBJ2-1, the V gene TRBV4-1; tentative D call: TRBD2 (5 bases). Germline V gene lookup returns CDR1 MGHRA and CDR2 YSYEKL. The CDR3 length is 13 residues. V was trimmed by 0 bases and J by 10 bases, leaving 10 bases between them. This chain's CDR3 is CASSQDTPSEQFF. Here the CDR3 DNA reads TGCGCCAGCAGCCAAGATACCCCTAGCGAGCAGTTCTTC.

The chain uses TRBV20-1 and TRBJ2-7; D is unresolved. V was trimmed by 1 base and J by 1 base, leaving 14 bases between them. This CDR3 is built from 15 residues. Germline V gene data show CDR1 as DFQATT and CDR2 as SNEGSKA (reference sequence). This CDR3 is CSARVKGPSSYEQYF. The CDR3 DNA follows: TGCAGTGCTAGAGTCAAGGGTCCAAGTTCCTACGAGCAGTACTTC.

The chain recombines TRBV11-2 with TRBJ2-3, with D uncertain. Germline values: CDR1 SGHAT, CDR2 FQNNGV. V was cut by 5 bases and J by 2 bases, with 14 bases left in between. The CDR3 is made up of 15 amino acids. CDR3: CASSEDLWTTDTQYF. For the CDR3, the DNA is TGTGCCAGCAGCGAGGACCTCTGGACCACAGATACGCAGTATTTT. Based on the CDR3 plus reference TRBV11-2 and TRBJ2-3, the full variable domain is EAGVAQSPRYKIIEKRQSVAFWCNPISGHATLYWYQQILGQGPKLLIQFQNNGVVDDSQLPKDRFSAERLKGVDSTLKIQPAKLEDSAVYLCASSEDLWTTDTQYFGPGTRLTVL.

The V and J genes are TRBV7-8 and TRBJ1-1; weak D call: TRBD1 (5 bases). The V end lost 1 base, the J end lost 4 bases, and 7 bases lay between the germline ends. Germline loops: CDR1 SGHVS, CDR2 FQNEAQ. The CDR3 spans 13 residues. The CDR3 region has the DNA TGTGCCAGCAGCTTAGGGGACCCCACTGAAGCTTTCTTT. It is translated as CASSLGDPTEAFF.

The V gene is TRBV4-2, the J gene TRBJ1-5; perhaps TRBD1 as D (5 bases). The CDR3 spans 14 residues. Trimming cost V 4 bases and J 5 bases, with 12 bases left between them. Germline V gives CDR1 LGHNA, CDR2 YNFKEQ. The CDR3 protein is CASSPTAADQPQHF. CDR3 coding DNA: TGTGCCAGCAGCCCGACAGCAGCCGATCAGCCCCAGCATTTT.

The V gene is TRBV4-1, the J gene TRBJ2-3, with 8 bases identical to TRBD2. Per germline, CDR1 MGHRA and CDR2 YSYEKL. J lost 4 bases, V lost 0 bases, and 6 bases had no gene match. The CDR3 totals 16 residues. The CDR3 DNA sequence: TGCGCCAGCAGCCAAGAGGTGGGACTAGGGGCAGATACGCAGTATTTT. As protein: CASSQEVGLGADTQYF.

This clonotype was observed a handful of times. The chain recombines TRBV27 with TRBJ1-1; tentative D call: TRBD1 (6 bases). Germline CDR1 reads MNHEY; CDR2 reads SMNVEV (reference sequence). V lost 5 bases and J lost 5, with 18 bases in between. This CDR3 has 15 residues. The CDR3 DNA sequence: TGTGCCAGCAGTCCAGTCGGGGGCGCGAGGACTGAAGCTTTCTTT. It is translated as CASSPVGGARTEAFF.

The sample holds a few counts of this clonotype. The chain employs TRBV7-9 and TRBJ1-2; no clear D gene. The CDR3 sequence is 14 residues long. V was cut by 4 bases and J by 6 bases, with 15 bases left in between. The V gene's germline CDR1 is SEHNR and CDR2 FQNEAQ (reference sequence). This chain's CDR3 is CASSSEPWEDGYTF. As DNA, the CDR3 is TGTGCCAGCAGCTCTGAGCCCTGGGAGGATGGCTACACCTTC.

This clonotype was seen only a few times. The V gene is TRBV19, the J gene TRBJ1-1, with 7 positions matching TRBD1. The CDR3 is 16 residues long. CDR1 is LNHDA and CDR2 is SQIVND in the germline V gene (reference sequence). V was clipped by 1 base and J by 1 base; unmatched bases: 6. CDR3 region: CASSIVAGGKNTEAFF. The CDR3, as DNA: TGTGCCAGTAGTATAGTGGCAGGGGGGAAGAACACTGAAGCTTTCTTT.

This clonotype was observed a handful of times. The V call is TRBV20-1, the J call TRBJ2-1; 13 positions match TRBD2. Looked up from germline, CDR1 is DFQATT and CDR2 is SNEGSKA (reference sequence). The CDR3 has 17 amino acids. V trimming: 5 bases; J trimming: 8 bases; junction bases outside the gene matches: 15. The CDR3 reads CSAFGLAGAQSSDEQFF. The CDR3 DNA sequence: TGCAGTGCTTTTGGACTAGCGGGGGCGCAGAGCTCCGATGAGCAGTTCTTC.

The chain recombines TRBV29-1 with TRBJ2-7; D is perhaps TRBD1 (6 bases). The length of the CDR3 is 11 residues. V lost 7 bases, J lost 1 base, and 8 bases lay in between. Germline V CDR1 and CDR2: SQVTM, ANQGSEA. CDR3 DNA: TGCAGCGCAACAGGGTCCTACGAGCAGTACTTC. This encodes CSATGSYEQYF.

This sequence joins TRBV7-9 and TRBJ2-3; 9 positions match TRBD2. The germline V gene has CDR1 SEHNR and CDR2 FQNEAQ (reference sequence). V lost 8 bases and J lost 2; bases outside the gene matches: 11. This CDR3 is built from 16 residues. CDR3 nucleotides: TGTGCCAGCGCCCCTCGCAGCGGGGGGCTCACAGATACGCAGTATTTT. Translated: CASAPRSGGLTDTQYF. The full variable domain, in which reference TRBV7-9 and TRBJ2-3 provide the parts outside the CDR3, is DTGVSQNPRHKITKRGQNVTFRCDPISEHNRLYWYRQTLGQGPEFLTYFQNEAQLEKSRLLSDRFSAERPKGSFSTLEIQRTEQGDSAMYLCASAPRSGGLTDTQYFGPGTRLTVL.

This chain connects TRBV7-9 to TRBJ2-7, with 9 bases identical to TRBD1. There are 15 residues in the CDR3. CDR1 and CDR2 (germline): SEHNR, FQNEAQ (reference sequence). With V trimmed by 2 bases and J by 4 bases, 6 bases remained unmatched. The CDR3 DNA follows: TGTGCCAGCAGCTTATCGACAGGGGGTCGATACGAGCAGTACTTC. Amino acids: CASSLSTGGRYEQYF.

This clonotype was seen a few times. The V and J genes are TRBV2 and TRBJ2-1, with D maybe TRBD1 (6 bases). Looked up from germline, CDR1 is SNHLY and CDR2 is FYNNEI. The CDR3 length is 14 residues. V gave up 7 bases and J gave up 8 bases, with 18 bases separating them. CDR3 in DNA: TGTGCCAGCACCACCCTAGGGGGTTTCGATGAGCAGTTCTTC. Protein: CASTTLGGFDEQFF.

This clonotype has only a few counts. This rearrangement joins TRBV12-3 or TRBV12-4 to TRBJ2-2; D possibly corresponds to TRBD1 (5 bases). The ends were cut back, 2 bases at V and 3 bases at J, with 7 bases in the middle. The length of the CDR3 is 14 residues. CDR3 sequence (DNA): TGTGCCAGCAGTTTAACCAGGGACACCGGGGAGCTGTTTTTT. Translated: CASSLTRDTGELFF.

This clonotype has only a few counts. The chain carries TRBV29-1 and TRBJ2-1; D perhaps matches TRBD1 (5 bases). Per germline, CDR1 SQVTM and CDR2 ANQGSEA. Trimming stripped 4 bases from V and 4 bases from J, with 20 bases between. This CDR3 is 16 amino acids long. The CDR3: CSVAGFVNIRYNEQFF. CDR3 nucleotides: TGCAGCGTTGCAGGGTTTGTTAATATTAGGTACAATGAGCAGTTCTTC.

The genes are TRBV15 and TRBJ2-7; 11 positions agree with TRBD2. CDR3 length equals 16 residues. From germline, CDR1 is LNHNV and CDR2 YYDKDF (reference sequence). Trimming removed 4 bases from V and 5 bases from J; junction bases left unmatched: 10. The CDR3: CATSTHLAGGLDEQYF. The CDR3 coding sequence is TGTGCCACCAGCACCCACCTAGCGGGAGGTTTGGACGAGCAGTACTTC. The complete variable domain, with remaining parts taken from reference TRBV15 and TRBJ2-7, reads DAMVIQNPRYQVTQFGKPVTLSCSQTLNHNVMYWYQQKSSQAPKLLFHYYDKDFNNEADTPDNFQSRRPNTSFCFLDIRSPGLGDTAMYLCATSTHLAGGLDEQYFGPGTRLTVT.

V gene TRBV18 combines with J gene TRBJ2-5, with D possibly matching TRBD2 (6 bases). The CDR3 is made up of 15 amino acids. V was cut by 3 bases and J by 5 bases, with 16 bases left in between. The germline V gene encodes CDR1 KGHSH and CDR2 LQKENI. The CDR3 spells CASSPGPGEQETQYF. The DNA of the CDR3 is TGTGCCAGCTCACCCGGACCGGGGGAGCAGGAGACCCAGTACTTC.

This clonotype was seen a few times. The genes are TRBV6-2 or TRBV6-3 and TRBJ2-6, with a weak D call TRBD1 (5 bases). The CDR3 spans 15 residues. In germline, CDR1 is MNHEY, CDR2 SVGEGT. V was shortened by 8 bases and J by 6 bases, with 17 bases between the two germline ends. The CDR3 sequence: CASYGRGSEANVLTF. The CDR3 region has the DNA TGTGCCAGCTACGGAAGGGGCTCCGAGGCCAACGTCCTGACTTTC.